The 2 T cell receptor beta chains given below trace back to one sample, sequenced in a study of Graves' ophthalmopathy and Graves' hyperthyroidism. Scientists amplified the TCR beta CDR3 regions from RNA transcripts. First-round RT-PCR with HTBI primers preceded a second-round multiplex PCR. One entry per CDR3 protein, called by TCRdb with MiXCR from the multiplex PCR reads. This table has under 800,000 distinct CDR3 sequences, over 20% appearing once. Sequencing used peripheral blood. The receptors derive from a woman between 18 and 30 years old with stable Graves' hyperthyroidism. Some clones in this sample may be carry-over from other donors' samples.

The V gene is TRBV28, the J gene TRBJ1-1; unclear D gene. The CDR3 sequence is 14 residues long. V was clipped by 2 bases and J by 0 bases, with 7 bases between them. CDR1 and CDR2 from the germline V gene are MDHEN and SYDVKM. Written as DNA, the CDR3 is TGTGCCAGCAGTTTAAGACACGTGAACACTGAAGCTTTCTTT. It specifies CASSLRHVNTEAFF.

About this clonotype itself: With a much larger clone just one base away, this may be a read error. V is TRBV7-9 and J is TRBJ2-7; a weak D match, TRBD2 (6 bases). CDR1 is SEHNR and CDR2 is FQNEAQ in the germline V gene (reference sequence). The CDR3 length is 14 residues. The V and J ends lost 5 bases and 3 bases respectively, with 14 bases between them. The CDR3, as DNA: TGTGCCAGCAGCAACCGGGACTGGGGCTACGAGCAGTACTTC. It encodes CASSNRDWGYEQYF.